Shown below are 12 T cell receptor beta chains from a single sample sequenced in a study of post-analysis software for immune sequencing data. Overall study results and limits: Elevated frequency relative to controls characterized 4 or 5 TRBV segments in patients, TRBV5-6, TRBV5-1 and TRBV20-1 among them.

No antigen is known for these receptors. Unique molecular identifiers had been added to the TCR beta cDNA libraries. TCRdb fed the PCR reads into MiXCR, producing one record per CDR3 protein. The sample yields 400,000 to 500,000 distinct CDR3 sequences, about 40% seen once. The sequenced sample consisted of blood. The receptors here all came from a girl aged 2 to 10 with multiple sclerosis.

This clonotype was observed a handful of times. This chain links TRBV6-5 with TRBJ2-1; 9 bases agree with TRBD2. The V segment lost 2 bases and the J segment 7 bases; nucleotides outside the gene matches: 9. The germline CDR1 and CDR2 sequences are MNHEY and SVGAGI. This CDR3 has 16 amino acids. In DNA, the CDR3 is TGTGCCAGCAGTTACGGCCTAGCGGGATTTCAGAATGAGCAGTTCTTC. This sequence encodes CASSYGLAGFQNEQFF.

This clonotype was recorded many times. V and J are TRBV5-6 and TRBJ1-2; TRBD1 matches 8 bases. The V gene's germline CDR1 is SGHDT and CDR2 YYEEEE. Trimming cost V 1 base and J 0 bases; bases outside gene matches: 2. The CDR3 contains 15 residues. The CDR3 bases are TGTGCCAGCAGCTTGAAGGACAGGGCTAACTATGGCTACACCTTC. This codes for CASSLKDRANYGYTF.

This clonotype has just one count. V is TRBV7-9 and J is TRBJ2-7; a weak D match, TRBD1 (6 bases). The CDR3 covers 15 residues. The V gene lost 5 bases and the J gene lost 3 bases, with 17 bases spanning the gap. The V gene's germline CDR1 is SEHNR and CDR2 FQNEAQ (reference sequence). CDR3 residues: CASSHRDTHLYEQYF. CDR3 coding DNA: TGTGCCAGCAGCCACCGGGACACACACCTCTACGAGCAGTACTTC.

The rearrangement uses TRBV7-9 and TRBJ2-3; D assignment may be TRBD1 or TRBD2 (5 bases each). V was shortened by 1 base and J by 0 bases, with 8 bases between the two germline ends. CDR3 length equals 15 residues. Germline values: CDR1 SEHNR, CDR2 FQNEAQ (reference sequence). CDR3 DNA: TGTGCCAGCAGCTTAGGGGGACCTAGCACAGATACGCAGTATTTT. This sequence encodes CASSLGGPSTDTQYF.

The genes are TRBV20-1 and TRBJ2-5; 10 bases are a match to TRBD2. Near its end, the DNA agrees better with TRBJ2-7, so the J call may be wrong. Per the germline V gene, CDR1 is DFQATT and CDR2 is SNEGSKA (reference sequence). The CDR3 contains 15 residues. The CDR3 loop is CSAGLAGDSSYEQYF. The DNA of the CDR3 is TGCAGTGCTGGGCTAGCGGGAGATTCCTCCTACGAGCAGTACTTC.

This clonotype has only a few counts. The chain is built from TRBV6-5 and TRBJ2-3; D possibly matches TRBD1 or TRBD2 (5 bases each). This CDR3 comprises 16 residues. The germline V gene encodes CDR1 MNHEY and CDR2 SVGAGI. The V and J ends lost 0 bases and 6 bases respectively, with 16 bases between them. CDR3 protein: CASSYSGGFWGDTQYF. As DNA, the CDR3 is TGTGCCAGCAGTTACTCCGGTGGTTTTTGGGGGGATACGCAGTATTTT.

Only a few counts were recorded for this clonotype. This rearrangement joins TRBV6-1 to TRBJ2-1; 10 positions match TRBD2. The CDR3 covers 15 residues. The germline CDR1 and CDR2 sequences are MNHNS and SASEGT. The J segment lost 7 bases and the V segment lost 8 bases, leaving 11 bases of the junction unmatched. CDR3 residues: CASALPAGGWNEQFF. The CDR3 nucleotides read TGTGCCAGCGCCCTTCCAGCGGGGGGGTGGAATGAGCAGTTCTTC.

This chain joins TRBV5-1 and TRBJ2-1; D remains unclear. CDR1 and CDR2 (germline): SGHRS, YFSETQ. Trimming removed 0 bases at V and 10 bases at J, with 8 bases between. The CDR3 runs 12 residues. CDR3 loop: CASSLGQREQFF. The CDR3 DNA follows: TGCGCCAGCAGCTTGGGGCAGAGGGAGCAGTTCTTC.

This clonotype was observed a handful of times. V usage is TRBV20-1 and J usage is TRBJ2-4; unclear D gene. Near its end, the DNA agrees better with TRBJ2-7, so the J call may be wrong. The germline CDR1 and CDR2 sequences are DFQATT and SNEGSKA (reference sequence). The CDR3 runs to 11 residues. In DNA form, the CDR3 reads TGCAGTGCTACTGACGGGTACGAGCAGTACTTC. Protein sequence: CSATDGYEQYF.

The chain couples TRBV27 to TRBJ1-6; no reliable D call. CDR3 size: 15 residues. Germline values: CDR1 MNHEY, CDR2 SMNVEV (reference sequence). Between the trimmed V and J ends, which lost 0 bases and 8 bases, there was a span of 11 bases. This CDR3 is CASSLSRGVDSPLHF. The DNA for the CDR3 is TGTGCCAGCAGTTTATCTCGGGGAGTGGATTCACCCCTCCACTTT.

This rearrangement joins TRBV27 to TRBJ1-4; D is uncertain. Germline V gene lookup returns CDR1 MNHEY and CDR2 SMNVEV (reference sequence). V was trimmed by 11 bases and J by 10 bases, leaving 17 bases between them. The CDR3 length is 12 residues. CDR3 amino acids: CAGTSDLGKLFF. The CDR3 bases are TGTGCCGGCACCTCCGATTTGGGAAAACTGTTTTTT.

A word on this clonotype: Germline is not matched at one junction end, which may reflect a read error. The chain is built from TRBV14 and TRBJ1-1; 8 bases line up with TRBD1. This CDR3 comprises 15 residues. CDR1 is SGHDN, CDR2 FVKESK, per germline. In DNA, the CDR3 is TGTGCCAGCAGCCAAAGACAGGGGCACTACACTAAAGCTTTCTTT. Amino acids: CASSQRQGHYTKAFF.